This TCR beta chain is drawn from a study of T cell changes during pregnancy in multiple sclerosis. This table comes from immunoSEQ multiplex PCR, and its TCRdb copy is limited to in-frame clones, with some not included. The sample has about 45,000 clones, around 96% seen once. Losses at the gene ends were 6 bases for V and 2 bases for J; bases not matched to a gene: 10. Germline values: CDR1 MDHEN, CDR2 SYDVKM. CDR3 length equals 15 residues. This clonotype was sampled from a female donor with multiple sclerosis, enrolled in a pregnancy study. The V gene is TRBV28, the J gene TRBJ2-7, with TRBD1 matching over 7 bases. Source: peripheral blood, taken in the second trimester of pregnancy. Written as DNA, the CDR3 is TGTGCCAGCAGCCTAGACAGGGAAAAACCCTACGAGCAGTACTTC. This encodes CASSLDREKPYEQYF. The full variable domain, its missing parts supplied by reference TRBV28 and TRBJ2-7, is DVKVTQSSRYLVKRTGEKVFLECVQDMDHENMFWYRQDPGLGLRLIYFSYDVKMKEKGDIPEGYSVSREKKERFSLILESASTNQTSMYLCASSLDREKPYEQYFGPGTRLTVT.